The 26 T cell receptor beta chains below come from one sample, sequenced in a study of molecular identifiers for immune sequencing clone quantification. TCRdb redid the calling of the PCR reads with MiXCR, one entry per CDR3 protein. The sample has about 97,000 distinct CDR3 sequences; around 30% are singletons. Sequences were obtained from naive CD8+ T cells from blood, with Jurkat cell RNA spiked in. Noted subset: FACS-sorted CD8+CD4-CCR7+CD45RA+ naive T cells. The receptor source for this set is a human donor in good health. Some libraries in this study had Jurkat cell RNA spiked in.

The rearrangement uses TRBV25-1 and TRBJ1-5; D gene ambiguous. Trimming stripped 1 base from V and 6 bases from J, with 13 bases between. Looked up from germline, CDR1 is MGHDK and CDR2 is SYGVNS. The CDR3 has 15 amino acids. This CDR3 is CASSESVPNSQPQHF. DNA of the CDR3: TGTGCCAGCAGTGAATCGGTGCCTAATTCTCAGCCCCAGCATTTT.

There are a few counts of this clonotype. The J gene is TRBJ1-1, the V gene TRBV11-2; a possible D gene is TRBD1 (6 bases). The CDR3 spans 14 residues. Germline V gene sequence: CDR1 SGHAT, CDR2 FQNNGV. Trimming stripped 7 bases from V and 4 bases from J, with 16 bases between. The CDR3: CASKPGQSGTEAFF. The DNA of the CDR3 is TGTGCCAGCAAACCGGGACAATCAGGCACTGAAGCTTTCTTT.

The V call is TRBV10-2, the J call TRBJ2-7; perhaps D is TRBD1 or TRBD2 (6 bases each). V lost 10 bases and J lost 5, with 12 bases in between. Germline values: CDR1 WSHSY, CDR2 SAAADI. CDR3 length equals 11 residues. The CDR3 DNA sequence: TGCGCCACCTTAGGGGGGAACGAGCAGTACTTC. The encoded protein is CATLGGNEQYF.

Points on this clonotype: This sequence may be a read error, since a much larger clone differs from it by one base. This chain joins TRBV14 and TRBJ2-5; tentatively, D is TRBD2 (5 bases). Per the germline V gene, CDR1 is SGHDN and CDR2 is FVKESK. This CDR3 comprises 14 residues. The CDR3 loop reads CASSQVASPETLYF. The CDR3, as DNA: TGTGCCAGCAGCCAAGTAGCTAGCCCGGAGACCCTGTACTTC.

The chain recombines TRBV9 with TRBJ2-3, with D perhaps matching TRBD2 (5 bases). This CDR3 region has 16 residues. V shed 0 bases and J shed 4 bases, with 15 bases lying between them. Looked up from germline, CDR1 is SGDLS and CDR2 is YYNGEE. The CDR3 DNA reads TGTGCCAGCAGCGTAGCTGGTGGGTCTAGCTCAGATACGCAGTATTTT. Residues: CASSVAGGSSSDTQYF.

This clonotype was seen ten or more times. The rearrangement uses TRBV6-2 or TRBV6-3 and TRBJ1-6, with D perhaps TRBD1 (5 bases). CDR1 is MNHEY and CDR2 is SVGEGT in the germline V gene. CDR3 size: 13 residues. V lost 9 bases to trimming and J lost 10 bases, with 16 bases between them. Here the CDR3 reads CASTDSSASPLHF. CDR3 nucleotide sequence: TGTGCCAGTACCGACAGTTCAGCCTCACCCCTCCACTTT.

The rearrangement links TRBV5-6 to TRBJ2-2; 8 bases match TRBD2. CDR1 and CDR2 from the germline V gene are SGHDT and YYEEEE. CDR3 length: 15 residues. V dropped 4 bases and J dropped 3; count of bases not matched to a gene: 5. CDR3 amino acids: CASSAAGADTGELFF. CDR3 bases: TGTGCCAGCAGCGCAGCGGGGGCGGACACCGGGGAGCTGTTTTTT. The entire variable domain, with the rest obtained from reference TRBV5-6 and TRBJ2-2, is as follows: DAGVTQSPTHLIKTRGQQVTLRCSPKSGHDTVSWYQQALGQGPQFIFQYYEEEERQRGNFPDRFSGHQFPNYSSELNVNALLLGDSALYLCASSAAGADTGELFFGEGSRLTVL.

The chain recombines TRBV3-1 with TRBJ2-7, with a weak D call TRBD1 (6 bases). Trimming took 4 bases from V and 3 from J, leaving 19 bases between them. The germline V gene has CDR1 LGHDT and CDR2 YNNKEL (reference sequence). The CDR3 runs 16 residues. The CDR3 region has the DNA TGTGCCAGCAGCCCCACTGGGGGCCAGGAATACTACGAGCAGTACTTC. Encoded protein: CASSPTGGQEYYEQYF.

CDR3 in amino acids: CASTPLSTRTITDTQYF. The CDR3 DNA follows: TGTGCCAGCACTCCCCTGTCGACCCGGACAATCACAGATACGCAGTATTTT. The chain links TRBV27 to TRBJ2-3, with D perhaps TRBD1 (5 bases). Germline CDR1 reads MNHEY; CDR2 reads SMNVEV (reference sequence). CDR3 length equals 17 residues. Trimming removed 7 bases at V and 2 bases at J, with 22 bases between.

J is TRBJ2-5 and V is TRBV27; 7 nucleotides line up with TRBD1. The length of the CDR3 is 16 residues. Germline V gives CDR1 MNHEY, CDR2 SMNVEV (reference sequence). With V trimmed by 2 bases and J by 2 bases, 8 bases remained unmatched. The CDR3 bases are TGTGCCAGCAGTTTAAGGGGGCTGGGTGGGCAAGAGACCCAGTACTTC. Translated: CASSLRGLGGQETQYF.

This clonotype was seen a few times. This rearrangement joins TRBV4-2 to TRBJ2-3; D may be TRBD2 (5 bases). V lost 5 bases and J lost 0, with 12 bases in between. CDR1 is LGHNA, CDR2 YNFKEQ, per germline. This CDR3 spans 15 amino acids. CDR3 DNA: TGTGCCAGCAGCATCGGACTTGAGAGCACAGATACGCAGTATTTT. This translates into CASSIGLESTDTQYF.

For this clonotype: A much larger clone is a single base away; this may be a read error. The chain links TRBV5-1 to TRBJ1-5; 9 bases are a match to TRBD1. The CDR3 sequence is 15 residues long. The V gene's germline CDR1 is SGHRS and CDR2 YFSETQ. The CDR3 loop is CASSLGGQGNQLQHF. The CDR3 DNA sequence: TGCGCCAGCAGCTTGGGGGGACAGGGCAATCAGCTCCAGCATTTT.

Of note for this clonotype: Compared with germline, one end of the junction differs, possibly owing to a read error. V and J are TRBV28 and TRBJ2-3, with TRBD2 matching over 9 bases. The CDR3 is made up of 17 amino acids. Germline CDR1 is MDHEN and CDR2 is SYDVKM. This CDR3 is CASSFDPGLAKSDTQFF. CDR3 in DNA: TGTGCCAGCAGTTTTGACCCGGGACTAGCCAAATCAGATACGCAGTTTTTT.

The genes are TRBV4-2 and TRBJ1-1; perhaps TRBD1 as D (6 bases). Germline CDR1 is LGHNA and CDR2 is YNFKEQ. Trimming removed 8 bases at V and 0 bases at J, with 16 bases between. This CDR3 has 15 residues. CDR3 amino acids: CASCREQGMNTEAFF. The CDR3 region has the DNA TGTGCCAGCTGCCGAGAACAGGGAATGAACACTGAAGCTTTCTTT.

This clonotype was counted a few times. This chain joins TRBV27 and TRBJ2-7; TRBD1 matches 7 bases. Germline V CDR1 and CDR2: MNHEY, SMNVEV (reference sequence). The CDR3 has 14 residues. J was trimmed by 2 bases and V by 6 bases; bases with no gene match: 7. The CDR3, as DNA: TGTGCCAGCAGCCACCGACAGGGCCCCTACGAGCAGTACTTC. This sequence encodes CASSHRQGPYEQYF.

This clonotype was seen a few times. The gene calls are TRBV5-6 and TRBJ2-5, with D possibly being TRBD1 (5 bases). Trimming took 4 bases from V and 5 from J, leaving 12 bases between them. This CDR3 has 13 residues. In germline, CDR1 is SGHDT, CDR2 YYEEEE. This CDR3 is CASSQGSGETQYF. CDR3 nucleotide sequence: TGTGCCAGCAGCCAGGGCTCAGGGGAGACCCAGTACTTC.

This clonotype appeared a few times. The DNA of the CDR3 is TGTGCCACCAGTGGAAGATTAGCAGGGTTGGCCGGGGAGCTGTTTTTT. The encoded protein is CATSGRLAGLAGELFF. The chain has TRBV24-1 and TRBJ2-2; a weak D match, TRBD1 (5 bases). The CDR3 covers 16 residues. Per germline, CDR1 KGHDR and CDR2 SFDVKD. Trimming shortened V by 5 bases and J by 6 bases, and 18 bases separated the two germline ends.

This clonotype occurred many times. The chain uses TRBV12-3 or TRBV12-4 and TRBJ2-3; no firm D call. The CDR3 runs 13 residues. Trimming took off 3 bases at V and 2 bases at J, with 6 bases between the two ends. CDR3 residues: CASSFKVTDTQYF. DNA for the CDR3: TGTGCCAGCAGTTTTAAGGTCACAGATACGCAGTATTTT.

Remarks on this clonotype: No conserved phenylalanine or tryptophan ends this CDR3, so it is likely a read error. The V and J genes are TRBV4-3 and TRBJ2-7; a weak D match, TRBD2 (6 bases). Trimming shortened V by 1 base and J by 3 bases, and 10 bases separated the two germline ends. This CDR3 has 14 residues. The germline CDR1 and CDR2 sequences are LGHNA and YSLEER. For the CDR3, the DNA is TGCGCCAGCAGCCAAGGGGAAGCGGGCTACGAGCAGTACCTC. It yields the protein CASSQGEAGYEQYL.

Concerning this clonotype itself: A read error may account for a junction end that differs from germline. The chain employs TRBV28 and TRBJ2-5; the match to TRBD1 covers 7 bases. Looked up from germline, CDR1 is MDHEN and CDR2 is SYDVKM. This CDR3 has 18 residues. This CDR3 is CASSFSTTGTDIQEPQYF. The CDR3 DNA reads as TGTGCCAGCAGTTTCTCCACGACAGGGACAGACATCCAAGAGCCCCAGTACTTC.

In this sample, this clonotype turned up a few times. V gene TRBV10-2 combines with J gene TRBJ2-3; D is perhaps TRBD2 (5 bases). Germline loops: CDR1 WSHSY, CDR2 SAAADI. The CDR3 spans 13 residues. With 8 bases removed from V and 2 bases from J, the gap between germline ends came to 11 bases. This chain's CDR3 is CASGRAVTDTQYF. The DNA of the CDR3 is TGCGCCAGCGGGCGGGCAGTCACAGATACGCAGTATTTT.

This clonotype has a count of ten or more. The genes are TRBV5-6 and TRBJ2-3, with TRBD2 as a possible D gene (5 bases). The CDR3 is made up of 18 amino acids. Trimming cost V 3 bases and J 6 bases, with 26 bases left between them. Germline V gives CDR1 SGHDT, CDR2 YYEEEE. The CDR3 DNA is TGTGCCAGCAGCTACCCGGATAGGGTGAACGGCAGGAGGGATACGCAGTATTTT. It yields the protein CASSYPDRVNGRRDTQYF.

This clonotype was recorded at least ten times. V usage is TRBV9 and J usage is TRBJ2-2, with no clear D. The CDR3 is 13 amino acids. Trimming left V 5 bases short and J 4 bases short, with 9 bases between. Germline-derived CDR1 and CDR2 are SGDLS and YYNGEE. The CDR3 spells CASRSIGTGELFF. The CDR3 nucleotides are TGTGCCAGCAGGAGCATTGGCACCGGGGAGCTGTTTTTT.

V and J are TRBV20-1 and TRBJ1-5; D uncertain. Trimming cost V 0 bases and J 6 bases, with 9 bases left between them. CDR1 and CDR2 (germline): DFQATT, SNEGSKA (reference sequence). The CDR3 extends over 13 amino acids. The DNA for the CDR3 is TGCAGTGCTAGAGAACAGATGGGTCAGCCCCAGCATTTT. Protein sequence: CSAREQMGQPQHF.

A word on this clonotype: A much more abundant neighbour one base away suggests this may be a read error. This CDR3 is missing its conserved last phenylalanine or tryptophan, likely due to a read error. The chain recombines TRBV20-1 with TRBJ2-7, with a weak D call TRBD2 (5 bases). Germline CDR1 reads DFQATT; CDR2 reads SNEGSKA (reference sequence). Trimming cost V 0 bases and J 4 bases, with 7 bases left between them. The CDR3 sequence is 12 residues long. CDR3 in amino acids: CSARDRDYEQYY. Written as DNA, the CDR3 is TGCAGTGCTAGAGATCGGGATTACGAGCAGTACTAC.

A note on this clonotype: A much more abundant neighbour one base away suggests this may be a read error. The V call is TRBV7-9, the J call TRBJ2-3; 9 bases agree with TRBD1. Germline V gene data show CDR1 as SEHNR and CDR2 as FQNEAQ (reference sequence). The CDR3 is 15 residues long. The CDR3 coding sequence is TGTGCCATCGGACAGGGGATCTCTAGCACAGATACGCTGTATTTT. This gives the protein CAIGQGISSTDTLYF.